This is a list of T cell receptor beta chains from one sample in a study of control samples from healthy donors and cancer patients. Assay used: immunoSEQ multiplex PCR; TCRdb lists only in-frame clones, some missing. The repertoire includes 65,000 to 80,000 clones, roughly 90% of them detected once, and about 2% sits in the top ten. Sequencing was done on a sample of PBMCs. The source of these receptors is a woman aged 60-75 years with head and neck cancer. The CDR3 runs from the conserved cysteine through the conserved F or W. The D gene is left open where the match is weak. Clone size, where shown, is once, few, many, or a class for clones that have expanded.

CDR3nt: TGTGCCAGCAGGTCGACCGGGACGGACACCTACGAGCAGTACTTC
CDR3aa: CASRSTGTDTYEQYF
v_gene: TRBV5-6
abundance: -
j_gene: TRBJ2-7
d_gene: -

CDR3nt: TGCGCCAGCAGCTTGTCGGGAAGAAGGTCAGAGACCCAGTACTTC
CDR3aa: CASSLSGRRSETQYF
v_gene: TRBV5-1
abundance: -
j_gene: TRBJ2-5
d_gene: -

CDR3nt: TGTGCCAGTAGTAGGGGACAGCCTACCTACGAGCAGTACTTC
CDR3aa: CASSRGQPTYEQYF
v_gene: TRBV19
abundance: -
j_gene: TRBJ2-7
d_gene: TRBD1

CDR3nt: TGTGCCAGCAGCTTATCAGGGCACTACAATGAGCAGTTCTTC
CDR3aa: CASSLSGHYNEQFF
v_gene: TRBV7-9
abundance: -
j_gene: TRBJ2-1
d_gene: -

CDR3nt: TGCAGCGAACTCGGGGGTGCTGTAGCGGGAGTGTCTAATGAGCAGTTCTTC
CDR3aa: CSELGGAVAGVSNEQFF
v_gene: TRBV29-1
abundance: once
j_gene: TRBJ2-1
d_gene: TRBD2

CDR3nt: TGTGCCAGCAGCTTGGAAGTTGAAGCTTTCTTT
CDR3aa: CASSLEVEAFF
v_gene: TRBV5-5
abundance: -
j_gene: TRBJ1-1
d_gene: -

CDR3nt: TGCGCCAGCAGGGTCGGACTAGCGGCCTACAATGAGCAGTTCTTC
CDR3aa: CASRVGLAAYNEQFF
v_gene: TRBV10-2
abundance: -
j_gene: TRBJ2-1
d_gene: TRBD2

CDR3nt: TGTGCCAGCAGTCCAACCCGAGGAACGGAGACCCAGTACTTC
CDR3aa: CASSPTRGTETQYF
v_gene: TRBV11-3
abundance: -
j_gene: TRBJ2-5
d_gene: -

CDR3nt: TGTGCCAGCAGCCCCGGGACAGAGAGCTCCTACGAGCAGTACTTC
CDR3aa: CASSPGTESSYEQYF
v_gene: TRBV5-6
abundance: -
j_gene: TRBJ2-7
d_gene: TRBD1

CDR3nt: TGCGCCAGCGGCCCTTTAGCGGGAGAGCCCAACCCGTACTTC
CDR3aa: CASGPLAGEPNPYF
v_gene: TRBV5-1
abundance: -
j_gene: TRBJ2-5
d_gene: TRBD2

CDR3nt: TGTGCCAGCAGGAAACTAGCGGGAGGGCCCAGCGGGGAGCTGTTTTTT
CDR3aa: CASRKLAGGPSGELFF
v_gene: TRBV2
abundance: -
j_gene: TRBJ2-2
d_gene: TRBD2

CDR3nt: TGTGCCAGCAGTTCTTACAATGAGCAGTTCTTC
CDR3aa: CASSSYNEQFF
v_gene: TRBV2
abundance: -
j_gene: TRBJ2-1
d_gene: -

CDR3nt: TGTGCCAGCAGTGACTACAACGACCGCTCCTACAATGAGCAGTTCTTC
CDR3aa: CASSDYNDRSYNEQFF
v_gene: TRBV27
abundance: -
j_gene: TRBJ2-1
d_gene: -

CDR3nt: TGCGCCAGCAGCCGAGGACTAGCGGGAAACTTAGATACGCAGTATTTT
CDR3aa: CASSRGLAGNLDTQYF
v_gene: TRBV4-1
abundance: -
j_gene: TRBJ2-3
d_gene: TRBD2

CDR3nt: TGTGCCAGCAGCGGTGGCGGGAGCTCCTATAATTCACCCCTCCACTTT
CDR3aa: CASSGGGSSYNSPLHF
v_gene: TRBV5-5
abundance: -
j_gene: TRBJ1-6
d_gene: -

CDR3nt: TGTGCCAGCAGTTACACAGGCCGACAGCCCCAGCATTTT
CDR3aa: CASSYTGRQPQHF
v_gene: TRBV6-5
abundance: -
j_gene: TRBJ1-5
d_gene: -

CDR3nt: TGTGCCAGCAGCCAGTGGACAGGGACGACTAATGAAAAACTGTTTTTT
CDR3aa: CASSQWTGTTNEKLFF
v_gene: TRBV28
abundance: -
j_gene: TRBJ1-4
d_gene: TRBD1

CDR3nt: TGTGCCACCTACGGGCACGACAATGAGCAGTTCTTC
CDR3aa: CATYGHDNEQFF
v_gene: TRBV24-1
abundance: -
j_gene: TRBJ2-1
d_gene: -

CDR3nt: TGTGCCAGCAGTCGTCCTACAGGACAGGGGGCCGGGGAGCTGTTTTTT
CDR3aa: CASSRPTGQGAGELFF
v_gene: TRBV25-1
abundance: -
j_gene: TRBJ2-2
d_gene: TRBD1

CDR3nt: TGTGCCAGCAGCGTAGACAGGGGAGATACGCAGTATTTT
CDR3aa: CASSVDRGDTQYF
v_gene: TRBV9
abundance: -
j_gene: TRBJ2-3
d_gene: TRBD1

CDR3nt: TGTGCCAGCAGCCGAGGACTAGCGCCAGAGACCCAGTACTTC
CDR3aa: CASSRGLAPETQYF
v_gene: TRBV14
abundance: -
j_gene: TRBJ2-5
d_gene: TRBD2

CDR3nt: TGTGCCAGCAGCCGTACTAGCGGGAGTTCTGACAATGAGCAGTTCTTC
CDR3aa: CASSRTSGSSDNEQFF
v_gene: TRBV27
abundance: -
j_gene: TRBJ2-1
d_gene: TRBD2

CDR3nt: TGTGCCAGCAGTTTATCAGTGCTACGGAACCTCAATGAGCAGTTCTTC
CDR3aa: CASSLSVLRNLNEQFF
v_gene: TRBV27
abundance: few
j_gene: TRBJ2-1
d_gene: -

CDR3nt: TGTGCCAGCACCCCCAGGCGGGAGAACATTCAGTACTTC
CDR3aa: CASTPRRENIQYF
v_gene: TRBV6-1
abundance: -
j_gene: TRBJ2-4
d_gene: TRBD2

CDR3nt: TGTGCCAGCAGCCCGGGTCTCACGGCTGAAAAACTGTTTTTT
CDR3aa: CASSPGLTAEKLFF
v_gene: TRBV11-2
abundance: medium-sized
j_gene: TRBJ1-4
d_gene: -

CDR3nt: TGTGCCAGCAGCTTGAGGCTAGCGGGAGGCTTTCAAGAGACCCAGTACTTC
CDR3aa: CASSLRLAGGFQETQYF
v_gene: TRBV5-6
abundance: -
j_gene: TRBJ2-5
d_gene: TRBD2

CDR3nt: TGTGCCAGCAGTGAAACAGGGGAAGGGTATTCACCCCTCCACTTT
CDR3aa: CASSETGEGYSPLHF
v_gene: TRBV25-1
abundance: -
j_gene: TRBJ1-6
d_gene: TRBD1

CDR3nt: TGTGCCAGCAGCTTGGGAGGGGCATTCTACGAGCAGTACTTC
CDR3aa: CASSLGGAFYEQYF
v_gene: TRBV5-4
abundance: -
j_gene: TRBJ2-7
d_gene: -

CDR3nt: TGCAGTGCTAGTGGTTTAATTGTTCCCGGACAGGTACTAGATGGCTACACCTTC
CDR3aa: CSASGLIVPGQVLDGYTF
v_gene: TRBV20-1
abundance: -
j_gene: TRBJ1-2
d_gene: TRBD1

CDR3nt: TGTGCCAGCTCACCATCAGCGAACACCGGGGAGCTGTTTTTT
CDR3aa: CASSPSANTGELFF
v_gene: TRBV18
abundance: -
j_gene: TRBJ2-2
d_gene: -

CDR3nt: TGTGCCAGCAGTGCGGGGCCCGGGACTCCAAGCACCGGGGAGCTGTTTTTT
CDR3aa: CASSAGPGTPSTGELFF
v_gene: TRBV6-1
abundance: -
j_gene: TRBJ2-2
d_gene: -

CDR3nt: TGTGCCAGCAGCTTGGTGGGAGTGGCAGATACGCAGTATTTT
CDR3aa: CASSLVGVADTQYF
v_gene: TRBV5-4
abundance: -
j_gene: TRBJ2-3
d_gene: -

CDR3nt: TGTGCCAGCACCACTGGACAAGTATCCTACGAGCAGTACTTC
CDR3aa: CASTTGQVSYEQYF
v_gene: TRBV2
abundance: -
j_gene: TRBJ2-7
d_gene: -

CDR3nt: TGTGCCAGCAGCCCCCAGAAGAATCAGCCCCAGCATTTT
CDR3aa: CASSPQKNQPQHF
v_gene: TRBV3-1/TRBV3-2
abundance: -
j_gene: TRBJ1-5
d_gene: -

CDR3nt: TGTGCCAGCAGTTCTACGCGGGAGGGGTACAATGAGCAGTTCTTC
CDR3aa: CASSSTREGYNEQFF
v_gene: TRBV6-2/TRBV6-3
abundance: -
j_gene: TRBJ2-1
d_gene: TRBD2

CDR3nt: TGTGCCAGCAGTTCCACACAGGGGGCTGGGGCCAACGTCCTGACTTTC
CDR3aa: CASSSTQGAGANVLTF
v_gene: TRBV6-5
abundance: -
j_gene: TRBJ2-6
d_gene: TRBD1

CDR3nt: TGTGCCAGCAAATTGACGCGGATGAAGTACTTC
CDR3aa: CASKLTRMKYF
v_gene: TRBV2
abundance: -
j_gene: TRBJ2-7
d_gene: -

CDR3nt: TGTGCCAGTAGTGTTACAAGAGGGCTAGCGGGAGTCCAAGAGACCCAGTACTTC
CDR3aa: CASSVTRGLAGVQETQYF
v_gene: TRBV19
abundance: -
j_gene: TRBJ2-5
d_gene: TRBD2

CDR3nt: TGTGCCAGCAGTTCAATTGGACTGAATTCCTACGAGCAGTACTTC
CDR3aa: CASSSIGLNSYEQYF
v_gene: TRBV28
abundance: -
j_gene: TRBJ2-7
d_gene: -

CDR3nt: TGTGCCAGCTCACCTCGAGGATCCGAGACGAACTACGAGCAGTACTTC
CDR3aa: CASSPRGSETNYEQYF
v_gene: TRBV18
abundance: once
j_gene: TRBJ2-7
d_gene: -

CDR3nt: TGCAGCGTTGAGGAGGGGGTGGACATTCAGTACTTC
CDR3aa: CSVEEGVDIQYF
v_gene: TRBV29-1
abundance: -
j_gene: TRBJ2-4
d_gene: -